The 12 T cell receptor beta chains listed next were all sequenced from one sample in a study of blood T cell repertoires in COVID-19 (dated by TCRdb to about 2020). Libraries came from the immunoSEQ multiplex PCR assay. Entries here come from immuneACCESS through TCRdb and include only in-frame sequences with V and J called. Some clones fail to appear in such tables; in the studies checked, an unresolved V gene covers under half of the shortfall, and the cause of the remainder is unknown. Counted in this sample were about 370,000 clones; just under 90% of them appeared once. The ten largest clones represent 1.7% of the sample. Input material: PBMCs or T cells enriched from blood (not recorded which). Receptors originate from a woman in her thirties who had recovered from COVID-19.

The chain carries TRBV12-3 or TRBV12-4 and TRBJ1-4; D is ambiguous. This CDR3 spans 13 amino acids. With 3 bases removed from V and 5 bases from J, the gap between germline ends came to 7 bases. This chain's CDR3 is CASSFPSNEKLFF. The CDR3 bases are TGTGCCAGCAGTTTTCCGTCGAATGAAAAACTGTTTTTT.

The DNA for the CDR3 is TGCGCCAGCAGCCAAGGACTACGGGACAAATCTTACGAGCAGTACTTC. It is translated as CASSQGLRDKSYEQYF. The V call is TRBV4-1, the J call TRBJ2-7; a possible D gene is TRBD1 (6 bases). V gave up 1 base and J gave up 4 bases, with 17 bases separating them. Germline values: CDR1 MGHRA, CDR2 YSYEKL. This CDR3 contains 16 residues.

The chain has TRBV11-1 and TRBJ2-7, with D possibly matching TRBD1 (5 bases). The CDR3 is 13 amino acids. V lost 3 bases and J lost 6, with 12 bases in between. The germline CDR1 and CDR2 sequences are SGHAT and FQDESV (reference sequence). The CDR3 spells CASSLSFRAEQYF. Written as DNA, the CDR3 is TGTGCCAGCAGCTTGAGTTTCAGGGCCGAGCAGTACTTC.

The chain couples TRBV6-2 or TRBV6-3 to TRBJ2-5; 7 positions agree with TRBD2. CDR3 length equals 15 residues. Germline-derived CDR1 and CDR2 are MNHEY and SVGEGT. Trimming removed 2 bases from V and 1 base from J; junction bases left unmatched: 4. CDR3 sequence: CASSYRREAQETQYF. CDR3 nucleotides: TGTGCCAGCAGTTACCGTCGGGAGGCCCAAGAGACCCAGTACTTC.

Here the CDR3 reads CASSQDGTLTGGANVLTF. The DNA for the CDR3 is TGCGCCAGCAGCCAAGACGGAACCCTTACGGGAGGGGCCAACGTCCTGACTTTC. The V call is TRBV4-3, the J call TRBJ2-6; possibly TRBD2 for D (5 bases). From germline, CDR1 is LGHNA and CDR2 YSLEER. This CDR3 comprises 18 residues. Trimming removed 0 bases at V and 4 bases at J, with 16 bases between.

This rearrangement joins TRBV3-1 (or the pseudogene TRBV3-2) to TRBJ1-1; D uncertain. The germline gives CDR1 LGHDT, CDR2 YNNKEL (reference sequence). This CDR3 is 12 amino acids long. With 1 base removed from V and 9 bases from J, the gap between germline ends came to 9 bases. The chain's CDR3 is CASSQVTGKAFF. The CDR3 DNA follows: TGTGCCAGCAGCCAAGTCACGGGGAAAGCTTTCTTT.

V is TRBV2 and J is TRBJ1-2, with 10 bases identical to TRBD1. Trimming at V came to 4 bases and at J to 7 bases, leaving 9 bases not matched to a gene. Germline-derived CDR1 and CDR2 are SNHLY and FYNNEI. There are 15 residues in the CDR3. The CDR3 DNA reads TGTGCCAGCAGTGTTAAGAGACAGGGGGCGCGTGGCTACACCTTC. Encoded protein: CASSVKRQGARGYTF.

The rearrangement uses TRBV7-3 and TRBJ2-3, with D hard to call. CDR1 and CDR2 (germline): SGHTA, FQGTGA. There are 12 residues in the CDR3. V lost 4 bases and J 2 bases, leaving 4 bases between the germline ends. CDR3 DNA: TGTGCCAGCAGCTCCAACACAGATACGCAGTATTTT. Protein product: CASSSNTDTQYF.

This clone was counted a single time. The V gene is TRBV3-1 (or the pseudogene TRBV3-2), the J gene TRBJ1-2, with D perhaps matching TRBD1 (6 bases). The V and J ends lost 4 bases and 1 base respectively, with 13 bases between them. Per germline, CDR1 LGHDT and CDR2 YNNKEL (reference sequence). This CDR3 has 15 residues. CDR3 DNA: TGTGCCAGCAGCCGAAAGACAGGCTTTAACTATGGCTACACCTTC. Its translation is CASSRKTGFNYGYTF.

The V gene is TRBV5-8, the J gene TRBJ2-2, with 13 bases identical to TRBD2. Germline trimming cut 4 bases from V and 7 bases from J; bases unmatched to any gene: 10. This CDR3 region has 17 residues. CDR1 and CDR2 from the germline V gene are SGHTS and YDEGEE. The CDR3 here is CASSPIRLAGGVGELFF. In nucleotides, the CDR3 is TGTGCCAGCAGCCCAATAAGACTAGCGGGAGGTGTCGGGGAGCTGTTTTTT.

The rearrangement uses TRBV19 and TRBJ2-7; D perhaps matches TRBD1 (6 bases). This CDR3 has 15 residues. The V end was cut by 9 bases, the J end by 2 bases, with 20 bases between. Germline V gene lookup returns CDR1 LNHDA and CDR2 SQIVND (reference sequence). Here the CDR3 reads CASSPAGAITYEQYF. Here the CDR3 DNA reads TGTGCCAGCTCACCGGCAGGGGCGATCACCTACGAGCAGTACTTC.

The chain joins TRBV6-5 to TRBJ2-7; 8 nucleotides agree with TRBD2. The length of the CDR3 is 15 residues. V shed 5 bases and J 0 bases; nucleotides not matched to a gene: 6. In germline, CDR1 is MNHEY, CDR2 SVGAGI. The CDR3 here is CASSKSGTSSYEQYF. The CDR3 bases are TGTGCCAGCAGTAAGTCCGGGACTAGCTCCTACGAGCAGTACTTC.